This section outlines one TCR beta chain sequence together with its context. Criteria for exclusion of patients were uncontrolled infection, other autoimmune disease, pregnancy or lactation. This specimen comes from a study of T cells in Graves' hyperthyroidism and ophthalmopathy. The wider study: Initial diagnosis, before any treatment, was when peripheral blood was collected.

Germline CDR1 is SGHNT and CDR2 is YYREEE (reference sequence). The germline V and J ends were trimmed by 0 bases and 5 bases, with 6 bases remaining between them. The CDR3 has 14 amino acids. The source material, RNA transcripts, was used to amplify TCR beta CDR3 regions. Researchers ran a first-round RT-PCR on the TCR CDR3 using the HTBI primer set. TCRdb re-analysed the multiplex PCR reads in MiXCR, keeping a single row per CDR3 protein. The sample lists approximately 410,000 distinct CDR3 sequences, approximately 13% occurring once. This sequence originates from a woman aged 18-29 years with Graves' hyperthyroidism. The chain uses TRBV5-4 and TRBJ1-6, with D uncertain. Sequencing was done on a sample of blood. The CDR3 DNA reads TGTGCCAGCAGCTTGGTTCAGCATAATTCACCCCTCCACTTT. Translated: CASSLVQHNSPLHF. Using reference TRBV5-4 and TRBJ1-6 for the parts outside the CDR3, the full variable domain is ETGVTQSPTHLIKTRGQQVTLRCSSQSGHNTVSWYQQALGQGPQFIFQYYREEENGRGNFPPRFSGLQFPNYSSELNVNALELDDSALYLCASSLVQHNSPLHFGNGTRLTVT.